This TCR beta chain was sequenced in a study of cytomegalovirus exposure and HLA in healthy donors. Comments on this clone: The antigen remains unidentified.

Notes on the study in general: TCR beta sequences reportedly predicted most subjects' HLA-A and HLA-B alleles accurately. Exclusion as indistinguishable affected some V segments, including TRBV6-2 and TRBV6-3. Sequencing had likely introduced a cluster of highly shared sequence variants as an artifact. It was assumed in the presence/absence analyses that sequencing depth was roughly uniform across donors.

V was pared by 1 base and J by 7 bases, with 9 bases between. This CDR3 is built from 13 residues. Per germline, CDR1 SGHTS and CDR2 YDEGEE. PCR was performed using 60 Vbeta and 13 Jbeta primers. Clones were read by immunoSEQ multiplex PCR, and TCRdb kept only the in-frame ones, dropping some. Of tens of thousands of clones listed, roughly 72% are singletons. This TCR was recovered from a woman in her thirties in good health and CMV-seropositive. V is TRBV5-8 and J is TRBJ1-5, with D hard to call. What was sequenced was PBMCs. The CDR3 bases are TGTGCCAGCAGCTTGAGGCCAGGACAGCCCCAGCATTTT. Translated: CASSLRPGQPQHF. Together with reference TRBV5-8 and TRBJ1-5, the CDR3 gives the full variable domain: EAGVTQSPTHLIKTRGQQATLRCSPISGHTSVYWYQQALGLGLQFLLWYDEGEERNRGNFPPRFSGRQFPNYSSELNVNALELEDSALYLCASSLRPGQPQHFGDGTRLSIL.